Listed below are T cell receptor beta chains from one sample, sequenced in a study of chemoradiotherapy in HPV16-positive cancers. Assay: immunoSEQ multiplex PCR; the TCRdb copy retains only in-frame clones and omits some. The data contain 20,000 to 25,000 clones, around 90% of them seen just once; the ten biggest clones take up about 5%. The sample consisted of blood, taken from a patient who underwent chemoradiotherapy. These receptors were collected from a human donor with HPV-associated anogenital cancer. Both conserved end residues are part of each CDR3. D genes are given only for firm matches. The size field is filled for only some rows; it gives once, few, many or a size class.

j_gene,abundance,d_gene,v_gene,CDR3nt,CDR3aa
TRBJ1-4,NA,TRBD1,TRBV5-5,TGTGCCAGCAGACCGGGACAGGGGGGTGAAAAACTGTTTTTT,CASRPGQGGEKLFF
TRBJ1-1,NA,TRBD1,TRBV7-2,TGTGCCAGCAGCTTACAGGGGGCAGGGGCTGAAGCTTTCTTT,CASSLQGAGAEAFF
TRBJ1-1,NA,NA,TRBV25-1,TGTGCCAGCAGTGAAACGGGGTATTGGAACACTGAAGCTTTCTTT,CASSETGYWNTEAFF
TRBJ2-3,NA,TRBD2,TRBV4-2,TGTGCCAGCAGCCAAGTAGGGAGCGGGGGGGCGGGAGATACGCAGTATTTT,CASSQVGSGGAGDTQYF
TRBJ1-2,NA,NA,TRBV2,TGTGCCAGCAGTGTCGAGCAGGGAAGGGATGGCTACACCTTC,CASSVEQGRDGYTF
TRBJ2-5,NA,NA,TRBV6-5,TGTGCCAGCAGCGGCCTGGGCCGGGGGACCCAGTACTTC,CASSGLGRGTQYF
TRBJ2-1,NA,NA,TRBV5-1,TGCGCCAGCAGCTTGATCGGCGGGGGCCGTAGGGATGAGCAGTTCTTC,CASSLIGGGRRDEQFF
TRBJ2-5,once,TRBD1,TRBV5-1,TGCGCCAGCAGCTCACAGGGACAGGGTTTGTTCGAGACCCAGTACTTC,CASSSQGQGLFETQYF
TRBJ2-7,once,NA,TRBV19,TGTGCCAGTAGTGGGAAACATACAGGGAACGAGCAGTACTTC,CASSGKHTGNEQYF
TRBJ2-7,NA,NA,TRBV6-6,TGTGCCAGCAGTTACGGTGAGGGGCGGGAGCAGTACTTC,CASSYGEGREQYF